Listed here are 20 T cell receptor beta chains from one sample, sequenced in a study of T-cell reconstitution after alpha-beta-depleted transplantation in children listed by TCRdb under 2016. The meaning of the sample's treatment or condition label: allogeneic hematopoietic cell transplantation with graft depleted of TCRalphabeta T cells and CD19 B cells. The library was obtained by PCR. The sequencer listed for this sample is Illumina HiSeq 2500. TCR library preparation used molecular barcoding, with unique molecular identifiers applied to normalize quantification of the TCRbeta repertoire. TCRdb reprocessing: public reads trimmed at Q25 with fastp, clones called with MiXCR, in-frame beta chains kept. All rows with the same CDR3 protein become a single entry with the most common DNA and genes. For this sample the table gives over 200,000 distinct CDR3 sequences, of which roughly 18% were detected only once. The ten largest clones take up about 41% of the sample.

This sample comprised PBMCs, mostly from graft donor cells, obtained 360 days after TCRalphabeta/CD19-depleted stem cell transplant. Receptors were obtained from a male patient between 2 and 15 years old who had a stem cell transplant for acute lymphoblastic leukemia, so the T cells may come from the graft donor.

The sample holds a few counts of this clonotype. The genes are TRBV4-3 and TRBJ2-7; D is undetermined. The CDR3 length is 13 residues. Germline CDR1 LGHNA, CDR2 YSLEER. Trimming stripped 0 bases from V and 2 bases from J, with 5 bases between. CDR3 bases: TGCGCCAGCAGCCAAGATCTCCCCTACGAGCAGTACTTC. Protein product: CASSQDLPYEQYF.

V and J are TRBV12-3 or TRBV12-4 and TRBJ2-3, with D perhaps TRBD2 (7 bases). The CDR3 contains 13 residues. V was pared by 6 bases and J by 6 bases, with 13 bases between. The CDR3: CASSNRGADTQYF. For the CDR3, the DNA is TGTGCCAGCAGCAACCGGGGGGCGGATACGCAGTATTTT.

This clonotype was counted many times. This CDR3 is CASSWPGQGREQFF. CDR3 in DNA: TGTGCCAGCAGTTGGCCGGGACAGGGTCGTGAGCAGTTCTTC. V and J are TRBV6-2 or TRBV6-3 and TRBJ2-1, with 9 bases lining up with TRBD1. Germline V gene data show CDR1 as MNHEY and CDR2 as SVGEGT. The V segment lost 4 bases and the J segment 9 bases; nucleotides outside the gene matches: 7. The CDR3 extends over 14 amino acids.

In this sample, this clonotype turned up a few times. The chain carries TRBV7-8 and TRBJ1-4; 9 bases are a match to TRBD1. There are 16 residues in the CDR3. CDR1 is SGHVS and CDR2 is FQNEAQ in the germline V gene. Trimming removed 4 bases from V and 3 bases from J; junction bases left unmatched: 6. The CDR3: CASSWGQGGSNEKLFF. The CDR3 region has the DNA TGTGCCAGCAGCTGGGGACAGGGAGGATCTAATGAAAAACTGTTTTTT.

This clonotype was recorded at least ten times. This chain joins TRBV6-2 or TRBV6-3 and TRBJ1-1; D remains unclear. V was trimmed by 4 bases and J by 5 bases, leaving 8 bases between them. CDR1 is MNHEY and CDR2 is SVGEGT in the germline V gene. This CDR3 has 12 residues. In DNA form, the CDR3 reads TGTGCCAGCAGTTGGCTGGGGACTGAAGCTTTCTTT. Protein sequence: CASSWLGTEAFF.

This clonotype was seen a few times. The V gene is TRBV6-1, the J gene TRBJ1-5; D remains unclear. The V and J ends lost 8 bases and 7 bases respectively, with 12 bases between them. The CDR3 length is 12 residues. Germline V lookup: CDR1 MNHNS, CDR2 SASEGT. As DNA, the CDR3 is TGTGCCAGCGCAGACGGAAGACAGCCCCAGCATTTT. The encoded protein is CASADGRQPQHF.

In this sample, this clonotype turned up many times. The V call is TRBV27, the J call TRBJ1-1; D gene uncertain. This CDR3 contains 11 residues. From germline, CDR1 is MNHEY and CDR2 SMNVEV (reference sequence). Trimming pared 6 bases from V and 4 bases from J, leaving 6 bases between. The CDR3 reads CASSWGTEAFF. CDR3 DNA: TGTGCCAGCAGCTGGGGCACTGAAGCTTTCTTT.

V is TRBV18 and J is TRBJ1-1; D unresolved. In germline, CDR1 is KGHSH, CDR2 LQKENI. The length of the CDR3 is 16 residues. Trimming left V 3 bases short and J 1 base short, with 15 bases between. The CDR3 sequence: CASSPSSVSENTEAFF. The CDR3 DNA follows: TGTGCCAGCTCACCCTCGTCGGTTTCGGAGAACACTGAAGCTTTCTTT.

This clonotype was counted only a few times. This sequence joins TRBV4-2 and TRBJ2-7, with D possibly being TRBD2 (6 bases). Germline CDR1 and CDR2: LGHNA and YNFKEQ. Deletions cut 1 base from V and 4 bases from J, with 17 bases between. This CDR3 comprises 16 residues. The CDR3 reads CASSQVVGLPSYEQYF. The CDR3 coding sequence is TGTGCCAGCAGCCAAGTGGTTGGACTACCATCTTACGAGCAGTACTTC.

The chain recombines TRBV7-2 with TRBJ2-2; D is undetermined. Germline V CDR1 and CDR2: SGHTA, FQGNSA. Trimming took off 5 bases at V and 2 bases at J, with 18 bases between the two ends. CDR3 length equals 17 residues. The CDR3 loop reads CASSPIPRHLNTGELFF. The DNA for the CDR3 is TGTGCCAGCAGCCCCATCCCTCGACACCTTAACACCGGGGAGCTGTTTTTT.

This clonotype was seen more than once but under ten times. The CDR3 DNA reads TGTGCCAGCAGCCCCCGAGCGGGCCCTGACCCCTACGAGCAGTACTTC. Translated, it gives CASSPRAGPDPYEQYF. The genes are TRBV9 and TRBJ2-7; TRBD2 is a possible D gene (6 bases). Germline V gene sequence: CDR1 SGDLS, CDR2 YYNGEE. The CDR3 runs to 16 residues. V lost 4 bases, J lost 2 bases, and 19 bases lay in between.

J is TRBJ2-3 and V is TRBV5-1, with TRBD2 matching over 10 bases. V lost 4 bases and J lost 2; bases outside the gene matches: 10. There are 17 residues in the CDR3. Germline assignment: CDR1 SGHRS and CDR2 YFSETQ. The CDR3 spells CASSGERGGLYTDTQYF. Here the CDR3 DNA reads TGCGCCAGCAGCGGCGAGCGGGGGGGCCTTTACACAGATACGCAGTATTTT.

This clonotype was observed a few times. The V gene is TRBV20-1, the J gene TRBJ1-2, with no clear D. The CDR3 covers 15 residues. V lost 2 bases, J lost 4 bases, and 17 bases lay in between. Germline V CDR1 and CDR2: DFQATT, SNEGSKA (reference sequence). Written as DNA, the CDR3 is TGCAGTGCTAGAACCCAACTTCCTCCTCCCTATGGCTACACCTTC. It encodes CSARTQLPPPYGYTF.

The genes are TRBV15 and TRBJ1-4, with 9 bases fitting TRBD1. V shed 0 bases, J shed 5 bases, and the junction held 4 bases outside the gene matches. There are 16 residues in the CDR3. Per germline, CDR1 LNHNV and CDR2 YYDKDF (reference sequence). The CDR3 reads CATSRDSGTGNEKLFF. In DNA form, the CDR3 reads TGTGCCACCAGCAGAGACTCCGGGACAGGGAATGAAAAACTGTTTTTT.

The chain is built from TRBV7-8 and TRBJ2-5; 9 bases line up with TRBD2. Germline CDR1 SGHVS, CDR2 FQNEAQ. V lost 4 bases to trimming and J lost 0 bases; unmatched junction nucleotides: 15. The CDR3 is 19 amino acids. The CDR3 protein is CASSSSAVLAGVYQETQYF. The CDR3 DNA follows: TGTGCCAGCAGCTCCTCGGCGGTTTTAGCGGGGGTTTACCAAGAGACCCAGTACTTC.

There are a few counts of this clonotype. J is TRBJ1-5 and V is TRBV20-1, with D perhaps TRBD1 (5 bases). V dropped 4 bases and J dropped 0 bases, with 13 bases sitting between them. The CDR3 runs 15 residues. Germline V gives CDR1 DFQATT, CDR2 SNEGSKA (reference sequence). In DNA, the CDR3 is TGCAGTGCTACAGCCGGTGGGGGTAGCAATCAGCCCCAGCATTTT. Protein sequence: CSATAGGGSNQPQHF.

The gene calls are TRBV5-5 and TRBJ2-2; possible D gene TRBD1, 6 bases. V lost 0 bases and J 0 bases, leaving 9 bases between the germline ends. The CDR3 has 16 amino acids. Per the germline V gene, CDR1 is SGHKS and CDR2 is YYEKEE (reference sequence). CDR3 bases: TGTGCCAGCAGCTTGGTGACAGGTTCGAACACCGGGGAGCTGTTTTTT. Its translation is CASSLVTGSNTGELFF.

This chain joins TRBV28 and TRBJ2-1, with TRBD2 matching over 10 bases. The CDR3 has 14 residues. Germline CDR1 and CDR2: MDHEN and SYDVKM. V was clipped by 7 bases and J by 5 bases; unmatched bases: 5. The CDR3 DNA is TGTGCCAGCAACGGACTAGCGGCAAACAATGAGCAGTTCTTC. Its translation is CASNGLAANNEQFF.

CDR3 protein: CASSLSGRLFAPGADTQYF. Written as DNA, the CDR3 is TGTGCCAGCAGTTTATCAGGGAGACTGTTTGCGCCCGGGGCGGATACGCAGTATTTT. The chain employs TRBV28 and TRBJ2-3; D tentatively reads TRBD1 or TRBD2 (5 bases each). V lost 1 base and J lost 6, with 26 bases in between. The CDR3 contains 19 residues. The germline CDR1 and CDR2 sequences are MDHEN and SYDVKM.

This clonotype was detected a few times. V and J are TRBV7-2 and TRBJ2-3; either TRBD1 or TRBD2 may supply D (7 bases each). Trimming removed 2 bases from V and 1 base from J, with 10 bases in between. The CDR3 length is 15 residues. Germline loops: CDR1 SGHTA, CDR2 FQGNSA. The CDR3 DNA follows: TGTGCCAGCAGCTTACAGGGGGGGGGCACAGATACGCAGTATTTT. This sequence encodes CASSLQGGGTDTQYF.